These 9 T cell receptor beta chains originate from one sample sequenced in a study of T cells after posttransplantation cyclophosphamide (dated by TCRdb to between 2015 and 2016). Library generation was performed with the immunoSEQ multiplex PCR assay. TCRdb limited this immuneACCESS table to in-frame rearrangements with V and J called. A share of clones is missing; checked studies link under half to unresolved V genes, and the rest is unexplained. In this sample the table shows 45,000 to 55,000 clones, and no singletons are among them. The ten largest clones add up to roughly 2.4% of the sample. The sample consisted of PBMCs. The receptors stem from a man aged 35 to 55 in good health, CMV-negative, and a related stem cell transplant donor.

In its sample, this clone was seen many times. The chain couples TRBV5-1 to TRBJ1-2; 7 nucleotides align to TRBD1. J gave up 0 bases and V 4 bases, and 6 bases lay outside the gene matches. The germline V gene has CDR1 SGHRS and CDR2 YFSETQ. This CDR3 comprises 15 residues. CDR3 region: CASSPGDRSNYGYTF. The CDR3 DNA sequence: TGCGCCAGCAGCCCGGGGGACAGATCTAACTATGGCTACACCTTC. Variable domain in full (rest from reference TRBV5-1 and TRBJ1-2): KAGVTQTPRYLIKTRGQQVTLSCSPISGHRSVSWYQQTPGQGLQFLFEYFSETQRNKGNFPGRFSGRQFSNSRSEMNVSTLELGDSALYLCASSPGDRSNYGYTFGSGTRLTVV.

This clone was seen repeatedly, ten times or more. The CDR3 DNA follows: TGTGCCAGCAGCCAATCAAGCCCGGGACAGGGACGTGGCACAGATACGCAGTATTTT. It encodes CASSQSSPGQGRGTDTQYF. This rearrangement joins TRBV4-2 to TRBJ2-3; 9 bases match TRBD1. Germline assignment: CDR1 LGHNA and CDR2 YNFKEQ. The trim removed 2 bases at V and 1 base at J, leaving 13 bases unmatched. The CDR3 consists of 19 residues.

This clone has ten or more counts. The genes are TRBV6-5 and TRBJ1-1; D is uncertain. V lost 0 bases and J 1 base, leaving 6 bases between the germline ends. CDR3 length: 14 amino acids. Germline V gene data show CDR1 as MNHEY and CDR2 as SVGAGI. The CDR3 bases are TGTGCCAGCAGTTACTCGAGGGAGAACACTGAAGCTTTCTTT. Its protein product is CASSYSRENTEAFF.

This clone was detected ten times or more. The chain carries TRBV7-8 and TRBJ1-2; 8 bases agree with TRBD1. J lost 4 bases, V lost 3 bases, and 10 bases had no gene match. CDR1 is SGHVS, CDR2 FQNEAQ, per germline. This CDR3 has 16 residues. The chain's CDR3 is CASSLGGTGNFYGYTF. In DNA, the CDR3 is TGTGCCAGCAGCTTGGGCGGGACAGGAAACTTCTATGGCTACACCTTC.

This clone occurred many times. The V call is TRBV11-2, the J call TRBJ2-2, with TRBD1 matching over 11 bases. The V segment lost 5 bases and the J segment 7 bases; nucleotides outside the gene matches: 3. The V gene's germline CDR1 is SGHAT and CDR2 FQNNGV. This CDR3 contains 14 residues. As DNA, the CDR3 is TGTGCCAGCAGCGGACAGGGGGCTGGCGGGGAGCTGTTTTTT. Protein product: CASSGQGAGGELFF.

This clone has a count of ten or more. The rearrangement links TRBV25-1 to TRBJ1-4; 9 bases fit TRBD1. The CDR3 consists of 13 residues. V lost 6 bases to trimming and J lost 7 bases; unmatched junction nucleotides: 3. The germline V gene encodes CDR1 MGHDK and CDR2 SYGVNS. The CDR3 loop reads CASRDRGGEKLFF. CDR3 coding DNA: TGTGCCAGCAGGGACAGGGGAGGTGAAAAACTGTTTTTT.

This clone was counted only a few times. The J gene is TRBJ1-1, the V gene TRBV6-1; 8 bases map to TRBD1. The CDR3 contains 13 residues. With V trimmed by 3 bases and J by 6 bases, 3 bases remained unmatched. Germline V gene lookup returns CDR1 MNHNS and CDR2 SASEGT. This CDR3 is CASSEGDRPEAFF. The CDR3 region has the DNA TGTGCCAGCAGTGAGGGGGACAGGCCTGAAGCTTTCTTT.

Ten or more counts support this clone. This chain joins TRBV5-4 and TRBJ2-3; D call uncertain. The CDR3 loop spans 11 amino acids. Looked up from germline, CDR1 is SGHNT and CDR2 is YYREEE (reference sequence). The V end lost 2 bases, the J end lost 8 bases, and 6 bases lay between the germline ends. The CDR3 sequence: CASSLTGTQYF. In DNA, the CDR3 is TGTGCCAGCAGCTTAACCGGTACGCAGTATTTT.

This clone was counted many times. V is TRBV6-6 and J is TRBJ2-2; a possible D gene is TRBD1 (5 bases). The CDR3 is 13 amino acids. V lost 8 bases, J lost 5 bases, and 12 bases lay in between. Germline CDR1 reads MNHNY; CDR2 reads SVGAGI (reference sequence). CDR3 in DNA: TGTGCCAGCGCCAGGACAACTACCGGGGAGCTGTTTTTT. Translating gives CASARTTTGELFF.